The 28 T cell receptor beta chains below come from one sample, sequenced in a study of T cell repertoires in cytomegalovirus infection. One entry per CDR3 protein, called by TCRdb with MiXCR from the reads. Of 480,000 or so distinct CDR3 sequences detected, approximately 10% appear once; the ten largest clones hold more than 8.5%. Input material: PBMCs. The receptors come from a human donor in good health (CMV status not recorded). Some clones in this sample may be carry-over from other donors' samples.

This sequence joins TRBV18 and TRBJ1-3; unclear D gene. The CDR3 loop spans 15 amino acids. Trimming cost V 3 bases and J 4 bases, with 13 bases left between them. The germline V gene has CDR1 KGHSH and CDR2 LQKENI. CDR3 sequence reads: CASSPRESPGNTIYF. CDR3 DNA: TGTGCCAGCTCACCTCGGGAGAGCCCCGGAAACACCATATATTTT.

The chain joins TRBV6-1 to TRBJ2-3; TRBD2 matches 9 bases. CDR1 is MNHNS, CDR2 SASEGT, per germline. This CDR3 contains 16 residues. V dropped 4 bases and J dropped 4; count of bases not matched to a gene: 9. For the CDR3, the DNA is TGTGCCAGCAGTGGGAGGTTAGCGGGAGTGGCAGATACGCAGTATTTT. It is translated as CASSGRLAGVADTQYF.

This clonotype was observed a few times. The J gene is TRBJ2-7, the V gene TRBV27; TRBD2 matches 10 bases. Trimming took 0 bases from V and 2 from J; bases not matched to a gene: 10. Germline CDR1 reads MNHEY; CDR2 reads SMNVEV (reference sequence). The CDR3 runs 18 residues. CDR3 bases: TGTGCCAGCAGTTTATCGATAGGGCTAGCGGGAGCACCCTACGAGCAGTACTTC. Translating gives CASSLSIGLAGAPYEQYF.

This clonotype was counted at least ten times. This chain joins TRBV27 and TRBJ2-1, with D possibly TRBD1 on 5 matching bases. The V gene's germline CDR1 is MNHEY and CDR2 SMNVEV (reference sequence). The ends were cut back, 7 bases at V and 0 bases at J, with 10 bases in the middle. The CDR3 is 14 residues long. The CDR3 DNA follows: TGTGCCAGCAAGAGAAGGGGCTCCTACAATGAGCAGTTCTTC. The encoded protein is CASKRRGSYNEQFF.

The CDR3 region is CASSQDTRAGGFEKLFF. Written as DNA, the CDR3 is TGTGCCAGCAGCCAAGATACAAGGGCAGGGGGCTTTGAAAAACTGTTTTTT. This chain links TRBV3-1 with TRBJ1-4; 8 nucleotides align to TRBD1. The CDR3 loop spans 17 amino acids. The V and J ends lost 0 bases and 7 bases, in that order; junction bases with no gene match: 10. The germline V gene encodes CDR1 LGHDT and CDR2 YNNKEL (reference sequence).

The chain links TRBV6-6 to TRBJ2-7; D not certain. The CDR3 is 12 amino acids. CDR1 is MNHNY, CDR2 SVGAGI, per germline (reference sequence). Deletions cut 4 bases from V and 7 bases from J, with 11 bases between. The CDR3 sequence is CASSSRSGEQYF. In DNA form, the CDR3 reads TGTGCCAGCAGTTCCCGCTCCGGGGAGCAGTACTTC.

The sample holds many counts of this clonotype. DNA of the CDR3: TGCAGCGTTGGCACCAACTACGAGCAGTACTTC. Encoded protein: CSVGTNYEQYF. The chain links TRBV29-1 to TRBJ2-7; D unresolved. Germline loops: CDR1 SQVTM, CDR2 ANQGSEA. The CDR3 length is 11 residues. V was clipped by 4 bases and J by 3 bases, with 7 bases between them.

This clonotype appeared a few times. As DNA, the CDR3 is TGCAGCGTTGTCCTACTAGCGGCCTCCTACAATGAGCAGTTCTTC. Protein sequence: CSVVLLAASYNEQFF. The chain recombines TRBV29-1 with TRBJ2-1; 8 nucleotides line up with TRBD2. The CDR3 has 15 residues. V shed 4 bases and J 0 bases; nucleotides not matched to a gene: 5. Germline V gene data show CDR1 as SQVTM and CDR2 as ANQGSEA.

There are many counts of this clonotype. The V call is TRBV7-2, the J call TRBJ1-4; 9 bases map to TRBD1. Germline values: CDR1 SGHTA, CDR2 FQGNSA. CDR3 length: 17 amino acids. V shed 1 base and J 5 bases; nucleotides not matched to a gene: 8. Written as DNA, the CDR3 is TGTGCCAGCAGCTTAGGTACAGGGGGCGTCCGGAATGAAAAACTGTTTTTT. This translates into CASSLGTGGVRNEKLFF. Using reference TRBV7-2 and TRBJ1-4 for the parts outside the CDR3, the full variable domain is GAGVSQSPSNKVTEKGKDVELRCDPISGHTALYWYRQSLGQGLEFLIYFQGNSAPDKSGLPSDRFSAERTGGSVSTLTIQRTQQEDSAVYLCASSLGTGGVRNEKLFFGSGTQLSVL.

This clonotype has at least ten counts. The rearrangement links TRBV5-4 to TRBJ1-3; D unclear. Germline CDR1 and CDR2: SGHNT and YYREEE (reference sequence). This CDR3 contains 14 residues. V lost 4 bases and J lost 0, with 8 bases in between. CDR3 residues: CASSAGFSGNTIYF. DNA for the CDR3: TGTGCCAGCAGCGCCGGTTTCTCTGGAAACACCATATATTTT.

About this clonotype: Given a much more abundant clone one base away, this may be a read error. The chain recombines TRBV6-2 or TRBV6-3 with TRBJ2-3; D is unclear. The germline V gene has CDR1 MNHEY and CDR2 SVGEGT. The V and J ends lost 0 bases and 6 bases respectively, with 10 bases between them. The CDR3 length is 14 residues. CDR3 residues: CASSYSSPSDTQYF. The CDR3 DNA sequence: TGTGCCAGCAGTTACTCGAGTCCGTCCGATACGCAGTATTTT.

This rearrangement joins TRBV7-8 to TRBJ2-1; TRBD1 matches 9 bases. The V segment lost 5 bases and the J segment 6 bases; nucleotides outside the gene matches: 8. This CDR3 is 15 amino acids long. Germline assignment: CDR1 SGHVS and CDR2 FQNEAQ. The CDR3 is CASSPDRGYGNEQFF. As DNA, the CDR3 is TGTGCCAGCAGCCCCGACAGGGGGTATGGCAATGAGCAGTTCTTC.

Ten or more counts support this clonotype. The chain is built from TRBV10-3 and TRBJ2-7; D possibly uses TRBD1 or TRBD2 (5 bases each). Germline V gene data show CDR1 as ENHRY and CDR2 as SYGVKD. V lost 6 bases to trimming and J lost 3 bases, with 15 bases between them. The CDR3 spans 14 residues. CDR3 amino acids: CAIRTGTESYEQYF. The CDR3 nucleotides are TGTGCCATCAGAACCGGGACGGAAAGCTACGAGCAGTACTTC.

This clonotype was detected only a few times. This chain uses TRBV10-3 with TRBJ1-1; D is unresolved. This CDR3 has 13 amino acids. V lost 9 bases to trimming and J lost 4 bases, with 15 bases between them. CDR1 is ENHRY and CDR2 is SYGVKD in the germline V gene. The DNA for the CDR3 is TGTGCCATGGGCTTCGGCCCTGGCACTGAAGCTTTCTTT. It translates to CAMGFGPGTEAFF.

The table lists this clonotype with many counts. The chain combines TRBV5-1 with TRBJ1-1; D is unresolved. Trimming shortened V by 0 bases and J by 4 bases, and 10 bases separated the two germline ends. The CDR3 length is 14 residues. The V gene's germline CDR1 is SGHRS and CDR2 YFSETQ. CDR3 sequence (DNA): TGCGCCAGCAGCTTGGCAATAGAGGGCACTGAAGCTTTCTTT. Translated: CASSLAIEGTEAFF.

This clonotype appeared a few times. Here the CDR3 DNA reads TGTGCCAGCAGCTCCCTGGCGGGAGCTTTCTTT. Protein sequence: CASSSLAGAFF. This rearrangement joins TRBV7-9 to TRBJ1-1; D is unclear. Between the trimmed V and J ends, which lost 4 bases and 10 bases, there was a span of 10 bases. The length of the CDR3 is 11 residues. Germline CDR1 reads SEHNR; CDR2 reads FQNEAQ (reference sequence).

This clonotype was seen only a few times. The germline gene is not matched at one end of the junction; a read error may be the cause. The chain has TRBV3-1 and TRBJ2-7; TRBD2 aligns across 10 bases. Per germline, CDR1 LGHDT and CDR2 YNNKEL (reference sequence). This CDR3 region has 13 residues. The CDR3 loop reads CASSQGLAGEQDF. The CDR3, as DNA: TGTGCCAGCAGCCAAGGGCTAGCGGGAGAGCAAGACTTC.

In its sample, this clonotype was seen many times. V usage is TRBV6-1 and J usage is TRBJ2-3; D is possibly TRBD2 (5 bases). CDR3 size: 16 residues. V was shortened by 2 bases and J by 0 bases, with 12 bases between the two germline ends. The germline V gene encodes CDR1 MNHNS and CDR2 SASEGT. In nucleotides, the CDR3 is TGTGCCAGCAGTGAATCGTGGCGGGCTAGCACAGATACGCAGTATTTT. Its translation is CASSESWRASTDTQYF.

This clonotype was seen ten or more times. The CDR3 nucleotides are TGTGCCAGCAGTAGGACAGGGGAGAACACTGAAGCTTTCTTT. This gives the protein CASSRTGENTEAFF. The rearrangement links TRBV12-3 or TRBV12-4 to TRBJ1-1; 9 bases match TRBD1. The CDR3 has 14 residues. The ends lost 5 bases at V and 1 base at J; junction bases unmatched: 2.

There are many counts of this clonotype. The chain joins TRBV30 to TRBJ2-1; D is possibly TRBD1 (5 bases). This CDR3 contains 14 residues. The V gene lost 2 bases and the J gene lost 3 bases, with 11 bases spanning the gap. Germline assignment: CDR1 GTSNPN and CDR2 SVGIG (reference sequence). CDR3: CAWSTHRSYNEQFF. CDR3 bases: TGTGCCTGGAGTACCCACAGGAGCTACAATGAGCAGTTCTTC.

About this clonotype: It may be a read error: a sequence one base away is much more abundant. The chain carries TRBV5-5 and TRBJ2-5, with TRBD2 as a possible D gene (5 bases). Between the trimmed V and J ends, which lost 3 bases and 7 bases, there was a span of 13 bases. The CDR3 runs 13 residues. Germline loops: CDR1 SGHKS, CDR2 YYEKEE (reference sequence). CDR3 amino acids: CASSWVRTGTQYF. In nucleotides, the CDR3 is TGTGCCAGCAGCTGGGTCAGGACTGGGACCCAGTACTTC.

The gene calls are TRBV13 and TRBJ2-7; D gene uncertain. Germline CDR1 reads PRHDT; CDR2 reads FYEKMQ (reference sequence). Trimming took off 0 bases at V and 4 bases at J, with 16 bases between the two ends. The CDR3 has 16 amino acids. This chain's CDR3 is CASSLGITNGMYEQYF. CDR3 sequence (DNA): TGTGCCAGCAGCTTAGGCATCACAAACGGAATGTACGAGCAGTACTTC.

The table lists this clonotype with many counts. The chain joins TRBV7-8 to TRBJ2-1; D possibly corresponds to TRBD2 (6 bases). The length of the CDR3 is 14 residues. Looked up from germline, CDR1 is SGHVS and CDR2 is FQNEAQ. Trimming removed 5 bases at V and 3 bases at J, with 11 bases between. CDR3 in DNA: TGTGCCAGCAGCGAGGGACTCCTCTACAATGAGCAGTTCTTC. Its translation: CASSEGLLYNEQFF.

The CDR3 coding sequence is TGTGCCAGCAGCCTGGCGGGAGCCCGGTCCTACAATGAGCAGTTCTTC. It codes for CASSLAGARSYNEQFF. The chain links TRBV12-3 or TRBV12-4 to TRBJ2-1; TRBD2 agrees at 7 bases. The CDR3 loop spans 16 amino acids. V trimming: 6 bases; J trimming: 1 base; junction bases outside the gene matches: 9.

This clonotype was seen ten or more times. The V gene is TRBV28, the J gene TRBJ2-4, with TRBD1 matching over 8 bases. V gave up 6 bases and J gave up 3 bases; unmatched junction bases: 7. The V gene's germline CDR1 is MDHEN and CDR2 SYDVKM. The CDR3 is made up of 15 amino acids. CDR3 region: CASSRTGSGKNIQYF. The CDR3 nucleotides are TGTGCCAGCAGCAGGACAGGGTCCGGCAAAAACATTCAGTACTTC.

The chain uses TRBV2 and TRBJ2-1, with 10 bases that match TRBD1. Germline V CDR1 and CDR2: SNHLY, FYNNEI. V lost 8 bases and J lost 10; bases outside the gene matches: 17. The CDR3 consists of 16 residues. The CDR3 here is CASGGDRGILVEEQFF. The CDR3 nucleotides are TGTGCCAGCGGTGGGGACAGGGGTATTTTGGTAGAGGAGCAGTTCTTC.

In its sample, this clonotype was seen a few times. The rearrangement links TRBV10-3 to TRBJ2-1, with 11 bases matching TRBD2. Trimming at V came to 6 bases and at J to 10 bases, leaving 11 bases not matched to a gene. This CDR3 has 15 residues. Per the germline V gene, CDR1 is ENHRY and CDR2 is SYGVKD. The CDR3 loop is CAIRKEVAGGREQFF. The CDR3 DNA sequence: TGTGCCATCAGAAAAGAGGTAGCGGGGGGGCGCGAGCAGTTCTTC.

This clonotype has only a few counts. V gene TRBV28 combines with J gene TRBJ1-6; D gene uncertain. Between the trimmed V and J ends, which lost 6 bases and 7 bases, there was a span of 16 bases. Germline values: CDR1 MDHEN, CDR2 SYDVKM. CDR3 length: 15 amino acids. CDR3 region: CASRPPLPDNSPLHF. The CDR3 region has the DNA TGTGCCAGCAGACCCCCTCTACCTGACAATTCACCCCTCCACTTT.